Below are 16 T cell receptor beta chains sequenced from a single sample in a study of blood T cell repertoires in COVID-19. Some clones are missing from TCRdb's copy, which holds only in-frame ones; the method was immunoSEQ multiplex PCR. The table includes 130,000 to 150,000 clones, over 80% detected once. The material sequenced was peripheral blood. The receptors come from a woman aged 45-65 years with acute or convalescent COVID-19.

In DNA form, the CDR3 reads TGTGCCAGCAGCTTAGCAGGGGGACAGTACTACACTGAAGCTTTCTTT. Its translation: CASSLAGGQYYTEAFF. The rearrangement links TRBV11-2 to TRBJ1-1; 7 bases are a match to TRBD1. The trim removed 1 base at V and 3 bases at J, leaving 8 bases unmatched. Per germline, CDR1 SGHAT and CDR2 FQNNGV. This CDR3 region has 16 residues.

This chain joins TRBV13 and TRBJ1-1; 8 bases agree with TRBD1. The J segment lost 4 bases and the V segment lost 5 bases, leaving 6 bases of the junction unmatched. This CDR3 spans 14 amino acids. Germline V gives CDR1 PRHDT, CDR2 FYEKMQ (reference sequence). The DNA of the CDR3 is TGTGCCAGCAGCCTCGGACAGGGTGGCACTGAAGCTTTCTTT. Protein: CASSLGQGGTEAFF. Full variable domain (remainder filled in from reference TRBV13 and TRBJ1-1): AAGVIQSPRHLIKEKRETATLKCYPIPRHDTVYWYQQGPGQDPQFLISFYEKMQSDKGSIPDRFSAQQFSDYHSELNMSSLELGDSALYFCASSLGQGGTEAFFGQGTRLTVV.

The J gene is TRBJ2-2, the V gene TRBV4-2; 14 bases line up with TRBD2. The CDR3 totals 21 residues. Germline-derived CDR1 and CDR2 are LGHNA and YNFKEQ. The V and J ends lost 0 bases and 7 bases, in that order; junction bases with no gene match: 16. The CDR3 here is CASSQESLGTSGRVQGGELFF. The DNA for the CDR3 is TGTGCCAGCAGCCAAGAGTCCCTCGGGACTAGCGGGAGAGTTCAAGGCGGGGAGCTGTTTTTT.

J is TRBJ2-1 and V is TRBV27, with TRBD1 identical over 10 bases. J lost 8 bases, V lost 5 bases, and 9 bases had no gene match. CDR1 and CDR2 (germline): MNHEY, SMNVEV (reference sequence). This CDR3 spans 15 amino acids. The CDR3 loop reads CASSPTGTGEYEQFF. As DNA, the CDR3 is TGTGCCAGCAGTCCAACCGGGACAGGGGAGTATGAGCAGTTCTTC.

The V call is TRBV12-5, the J call TRBJ2-1; 11 nucleotides match TRBD2. J lost 9 bases, V lost 4 bases, and 5 bases had no gene match. The CDR3 runs to 14 residues. Germline lookup yields CDR1 LGHNT and CDR2 FRNRAP. The CDR3 DNA sequence: TGTGCTAGTGGTTCCCTAGCGGGAGGAGGTGAGCAGTTCTTC. Its translation: CASGSLAGGGEQFF.

The chain carries TRBV5-6 and TRBJ1-5; D may be TRBD1 (5 bases). The CDR3 spans 15 residues. Germline-derived CDR1 and CDR2 are SGHDT and YYEEEE. Deletions cut 2 bases from V and 2 bases from J, with 11 bases between. CDR3 protein: CASSLHPGGNQPQHF. In DNA, the CDR3 is TGTGCCAGCAGCTTACACCCGGGGGGCAATCAGCCCCAGCATTTT.

The V call is TRBV15, the J call TRBJ1-3; D not resolved. The CDR3 is 17 amino acids. CDR1 and CDR2 from the germline V gene are LNHNV and YYDKDF (reference sequence). Trimming shortened V by 0 bases and J by 4 bases, and 16 bases separated the two germline ends. The CDR3 is CATSRDWEAGFGNTIYF. In DNA, the CDR3 is TGTGCCACCAGCAGAGATTGGGAAGCGGGATTCGGAAACACCATATATTTT.

In nucleotides, the CDR3 is TGTGCCAGCAGCTCCTCTAGCGGGAGTACAGATACGCAGTATTTT. Translation gives CASSSSSGSTDTQYF. The chain combines TRBV7-9 with TRBJ2-3, with 10 positions matching TRBD2. The CDR3 has 15 amino acids. V lost 4 bases to trimming and J lost 3 bases; unmatched junction nucleotides: 4. CDR1 and CDR2 (germline): SEHNR, FQNEAQ (reference sequence).

The chain links TRBV15 to TRBJ1-1, with 8 bases that match TRBD1. The V and J ends lost 7 bases and 4 bases, in that order; junction bases with no gene match: 5. The germline gives CDR1 LNHNV, CDR2 YYDKDF (reference sequence). The CDR3 has 13 amino acids. The chain's CDR3 is CATTDRVGTEAFF. CDR3 bases: TGTGCCACCACGGACAGGGTTGGCACTGAAGCTTTCTTT.

The V and J genes are TRBV24-1 and TRBJ2-3; 7 nucleotides align to TRBD1. V was pared by 4 bases and J by 2 bases, with 2 bases of the junction left unmatched. The CDR3 sequence is 14 residues long. Germline CDR1 and CDR2: KGHDR and SFDVKD. The CDR3 DNA reads as TGTGCCACCAGTGAAGGGGGCTCCACAGATACGCAGTATTTT. Amino acids: CATSEGGSTDTQYF.

The chain links TRBV5-1 to TRBJ1-2; no definite D call. V was shortened by 0 bases and J by 8 bases, with 11 bases between the two germline ends. The CDR3 is 13 amino acids. Germline V gene lookup returns CDR1 SGHRS and CDR2 YFSETQ. The chain's CDR3 is CASSLVGERGYTF. CDR3 in DNA: TGCGCCAGCAGCTTGGTTGGGGAGAGGGGCTACACCTTC.

The chain employs TRBV2 and TRBJ1-4, with 10 bases aligning to TRBD1. The CDR3 is made up of 14 amino acids. V gave up 5 bases and J gave up 7 bases; unmatched junction bases: 4. Germline V gives CDR1 SNHLY, CDR2 FYNNEI. CDR3 sequence reads: CASSMGQGFEKLFF. The CDR3 region has the DNA TGTGCCAGCAGTATGGGACAGGGGTTTGAAAAACTGTTTTTT.

The V gene is TRBV30, the J gene TRBJ1-4, with D possibly matching TRBD1 (5 bases). From germline, CDR1 is GTSNPN and CDR2 SVGIG (reference sequence). This CDR3 spans 14 amino acids. V was cut by 5 bases and J by 4 bases, with 14 bases left in between. The DNA for the CDR3 is TGTGCCTGGTCCCAGGGCGGATATAATGAAAAACTGTTTTTT. The encoded protein is CAWSQGGYNEKLFF. The whole variable domain, filled in from reference TRBV30 and TRBJ1-4, reads SQTIHQWPATLVQPVGSPLSLECTVEGTSNPNLYWYRQAAGRGLQLLFYSVGIGQISSEVPQNLSASRPQDRQFILSSKKLLLSDSGFYLCAWSQGGYNEKLFFGSGTQLSVL.

J is TRBJ1-2 and V is TRBV7-9, with D possibly TRBD1 on 6 matching bases. V was shortened by 5 bases and J by 4 bases, with 17 bases between the two germline ends. The CDR3 extends over 15 amino acids. Germline CDR1 is SEHNR and CDR2 is FQNEAQ (reference sequence). For the CDR3, the DNA is TGTGCCAGCAGCCCCTCGACAGGTTCATTCTATGGCTACACCTTC. Protein sequence: CASSPSTGSFYGYTF.

The chain joins TRBV24-1 to TRBJ2-3; D not resolved. In germline, CDR1 is KGHDR, CDR2 SFDVKD. The V end lost 9 bases, the J end lost 6 bases, and 9 bases lay between the germline ends. This CDR3 contains 11 residues. The DNA of the CDR3 is TGTGCCACCCGCGGCGTGGATACGCAGTATTTT. Amino acids: CATRGVDTQYF.

This clone has just a few counts. This chain connects TRBV24-1 to TRBJ2-5, with D possibly matching TRBD1 (6 bases). The length of the CDR3 is 14 residues. V dropped 4 bases and J dropped 4 bases, with 12 bases sitting between them. Germline V gives CDR1 KGHDR, CDR2 SFDVKD. This CDR3 is CATSDPGVSETQYF. As DNA, the CDR3 is TGTGCCACCAGTGACCCAGGGGTTTCAGAGACCCAGTACTTC.